This T cell receptor beta chain appears in the sequencing data of a study of cytomegalovirus exposure and HLA in healthy donors. PCR used 60 Vbeta primers and 13 Jbeta primers. The table came from immunoSEQ multiplex PCR; TCRdb's copy has only in-frame clones and leaves some out. The data hold 60,000 or so clones, with over 65% observed a single time. The sequence was collected from a middle-aged man in good health and CMV-seropositive. Sequences were obtained from PBMCs.

CDR3 sequence (DNA): TGCAGTGCGGGGACAGGGCCCAGCTACACCTTC. As protein: CSAGTGPSYTF. J is TRBJ1-2 and V is TRBV20-1; 9 nucleotides agree with TRBD1. After removal of 6 bases from V and 9 bases from J, the junction contained 5 bases not matched to a gene. Germline CDR1 reads DFQATT; CDR2 reads SNEGSKA (reference sequence). The CDR3 runs 11 residues.